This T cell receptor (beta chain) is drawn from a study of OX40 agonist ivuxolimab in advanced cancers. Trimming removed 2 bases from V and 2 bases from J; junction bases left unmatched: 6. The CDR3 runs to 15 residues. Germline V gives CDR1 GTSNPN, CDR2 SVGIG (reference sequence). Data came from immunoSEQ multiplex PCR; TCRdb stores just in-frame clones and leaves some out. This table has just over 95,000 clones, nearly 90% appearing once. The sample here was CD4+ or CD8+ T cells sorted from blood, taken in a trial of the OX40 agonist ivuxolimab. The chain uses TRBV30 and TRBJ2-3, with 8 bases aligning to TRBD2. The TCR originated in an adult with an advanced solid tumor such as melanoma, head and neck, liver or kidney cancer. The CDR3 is CAWSPRGGITDTQYF. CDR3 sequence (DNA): TGTGCCTGGAGTCCCCGCGGGGGGATCACAGATACGCAGTATTTT.